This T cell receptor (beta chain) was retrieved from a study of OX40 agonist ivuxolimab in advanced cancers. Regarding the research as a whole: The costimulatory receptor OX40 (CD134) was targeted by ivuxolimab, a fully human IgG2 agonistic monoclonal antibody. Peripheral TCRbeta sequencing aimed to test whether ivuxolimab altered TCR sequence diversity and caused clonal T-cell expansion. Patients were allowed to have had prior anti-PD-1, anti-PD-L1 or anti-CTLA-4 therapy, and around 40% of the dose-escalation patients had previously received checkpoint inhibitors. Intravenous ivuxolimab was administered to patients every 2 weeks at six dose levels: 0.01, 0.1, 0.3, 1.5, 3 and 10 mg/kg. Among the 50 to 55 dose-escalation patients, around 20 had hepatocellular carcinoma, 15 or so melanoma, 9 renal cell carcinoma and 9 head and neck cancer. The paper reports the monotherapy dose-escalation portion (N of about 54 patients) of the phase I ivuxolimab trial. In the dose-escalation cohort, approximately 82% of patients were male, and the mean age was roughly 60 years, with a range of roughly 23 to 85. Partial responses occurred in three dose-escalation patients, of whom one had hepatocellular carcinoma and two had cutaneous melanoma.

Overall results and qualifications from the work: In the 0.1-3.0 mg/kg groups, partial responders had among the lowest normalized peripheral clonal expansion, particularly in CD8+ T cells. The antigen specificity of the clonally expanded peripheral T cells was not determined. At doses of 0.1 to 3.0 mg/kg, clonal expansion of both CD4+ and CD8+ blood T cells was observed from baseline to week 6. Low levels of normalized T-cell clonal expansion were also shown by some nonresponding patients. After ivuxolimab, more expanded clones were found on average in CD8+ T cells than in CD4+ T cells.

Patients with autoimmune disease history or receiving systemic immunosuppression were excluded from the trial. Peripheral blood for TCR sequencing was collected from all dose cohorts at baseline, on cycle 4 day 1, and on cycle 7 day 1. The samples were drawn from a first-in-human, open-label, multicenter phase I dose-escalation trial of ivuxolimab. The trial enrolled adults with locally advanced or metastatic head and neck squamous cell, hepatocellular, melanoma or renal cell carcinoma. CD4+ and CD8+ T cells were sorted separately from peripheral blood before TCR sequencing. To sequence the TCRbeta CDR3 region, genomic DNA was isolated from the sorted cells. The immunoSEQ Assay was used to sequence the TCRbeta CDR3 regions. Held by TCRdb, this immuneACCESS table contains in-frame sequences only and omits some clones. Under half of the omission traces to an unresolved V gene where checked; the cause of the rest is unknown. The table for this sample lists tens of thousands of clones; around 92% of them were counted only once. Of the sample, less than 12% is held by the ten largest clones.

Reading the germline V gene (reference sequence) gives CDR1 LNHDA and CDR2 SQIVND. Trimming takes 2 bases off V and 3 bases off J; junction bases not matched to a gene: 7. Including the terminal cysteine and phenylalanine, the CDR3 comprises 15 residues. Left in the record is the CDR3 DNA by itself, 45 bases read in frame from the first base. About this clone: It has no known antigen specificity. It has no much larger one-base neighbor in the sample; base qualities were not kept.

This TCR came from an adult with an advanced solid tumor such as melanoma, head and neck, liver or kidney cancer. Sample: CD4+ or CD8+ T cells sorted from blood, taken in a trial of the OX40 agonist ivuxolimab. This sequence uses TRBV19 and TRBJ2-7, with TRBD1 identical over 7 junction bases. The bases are TGTGCCAGTAGTATATGGGCAGGGGGATTCTACGAGCAGTACTTC. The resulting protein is CASSIWAGGFYEQYF. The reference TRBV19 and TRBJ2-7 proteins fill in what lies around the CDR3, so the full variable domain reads DGGITQSPKYLFRKEGQNVTLSCEQNLNHDAMYWYRQDPGQGLRLIYYSQIVNDFQKGDIAEGYSVSREKKESFPLTVTSAQKNPTAFYLCASSIWAGGFYEQYFGPGTRLTVT.